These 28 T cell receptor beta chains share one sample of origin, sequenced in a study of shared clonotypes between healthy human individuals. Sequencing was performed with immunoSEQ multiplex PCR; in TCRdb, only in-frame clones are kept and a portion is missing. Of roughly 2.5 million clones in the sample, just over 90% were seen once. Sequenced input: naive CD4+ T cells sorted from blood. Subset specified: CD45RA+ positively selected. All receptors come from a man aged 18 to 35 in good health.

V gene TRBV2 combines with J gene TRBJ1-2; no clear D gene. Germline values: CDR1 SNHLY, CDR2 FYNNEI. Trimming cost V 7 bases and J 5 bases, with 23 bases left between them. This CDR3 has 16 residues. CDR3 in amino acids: CASKRQSIGLGYGYTF. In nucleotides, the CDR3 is TGTGCCAGCAAACGACAAAGCATTGGTCTGGGATATGGCTACACCTTC.

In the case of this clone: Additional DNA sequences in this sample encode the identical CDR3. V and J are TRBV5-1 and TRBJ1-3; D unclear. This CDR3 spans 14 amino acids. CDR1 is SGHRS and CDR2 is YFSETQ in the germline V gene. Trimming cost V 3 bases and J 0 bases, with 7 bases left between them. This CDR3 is CASSSGSSGNTIYF. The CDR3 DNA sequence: TGCGCCAGCAGCTCTGGGAGCTCTGGAAACACCATATATTTT.

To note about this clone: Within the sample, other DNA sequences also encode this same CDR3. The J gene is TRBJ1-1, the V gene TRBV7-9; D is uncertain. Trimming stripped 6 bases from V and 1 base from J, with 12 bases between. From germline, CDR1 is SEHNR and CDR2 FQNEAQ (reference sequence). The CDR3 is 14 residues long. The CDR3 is CASSSGGGNTEAFF. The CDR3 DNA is TGTGCCAGCAGTTCGGGTGGAGGGAACACTGAAGCTTTCTTT.

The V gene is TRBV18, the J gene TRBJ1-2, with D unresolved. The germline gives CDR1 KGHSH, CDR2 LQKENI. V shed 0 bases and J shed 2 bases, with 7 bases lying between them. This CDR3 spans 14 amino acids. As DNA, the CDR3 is TGTGCCAGCTCACCACCCAATTGGAACTATGGCTACACCTTC. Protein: CASSPPNWNYGYTF. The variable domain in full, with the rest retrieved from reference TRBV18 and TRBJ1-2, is NAGVMQNPRHLVRRRGQEARLRCSPMKGHSHVYWYRQLPEEGLKFMVYLQKENIIDESGMPKERFSAEFPKEGPSILRIQQVVRGDSAAYFCASSPPNWNYGYTFGSGTRLTVV.

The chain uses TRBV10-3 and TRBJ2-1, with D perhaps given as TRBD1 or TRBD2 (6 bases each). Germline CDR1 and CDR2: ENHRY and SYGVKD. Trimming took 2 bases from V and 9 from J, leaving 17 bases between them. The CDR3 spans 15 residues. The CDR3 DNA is TGTGCCATCAGTGAGCTCGGGGGCTCCCTCTTTGAGCAGTTCTTC. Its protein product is CAISELGGSLFEQFF.

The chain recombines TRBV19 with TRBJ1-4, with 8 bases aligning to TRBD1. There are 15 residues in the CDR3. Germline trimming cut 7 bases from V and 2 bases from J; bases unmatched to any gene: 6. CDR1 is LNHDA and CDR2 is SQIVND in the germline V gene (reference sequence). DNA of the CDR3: TGTGCCAGTACCCCAGGGGGCTGGACTAATGAAAAACTGTTTTTT. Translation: CASTPGGWTNEKLFF.

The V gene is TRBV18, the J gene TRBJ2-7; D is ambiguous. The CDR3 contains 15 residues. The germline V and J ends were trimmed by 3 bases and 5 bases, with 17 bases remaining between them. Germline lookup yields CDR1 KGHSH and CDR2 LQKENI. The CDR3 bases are TGTGCCAGCTCACCGTGGCAGGCGTTAGACCACGAGCAGTACTTC. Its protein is CASSPWQALDHEQYF.

The CDR3 DNA is TGTGCCAGCAGCCGGGGGGGACAGGGCTACGAGCAGTACTTC. Its protein product is CASSRGGQGYEQYF. The chain is built from TRBV5-4 and TRBJ2-7; possibly TRBD1 for D (9 bases). CDR1 is SGHNT, CDR2 YYREEE, per germline (reference sequence). V was shortened by 4 bases and J by 3 bases, with 14 bases between the two germline ends. The CDR3 consists of 14 residues.

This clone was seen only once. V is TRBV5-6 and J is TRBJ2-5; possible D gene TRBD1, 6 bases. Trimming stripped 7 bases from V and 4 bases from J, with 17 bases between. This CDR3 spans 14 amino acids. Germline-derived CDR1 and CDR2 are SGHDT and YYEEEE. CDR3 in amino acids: CASSIPGVVETQYF. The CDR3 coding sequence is TGTGCCAGCTCGATTCCAGGGGTTGTAGAGACCCAGTACTTC. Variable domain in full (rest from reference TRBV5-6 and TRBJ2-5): DAGVTQSPTHLIKTRGQQVTLRCSPKSGHDTVSWYQQALGQGPQFIFQYYEEEERQRGNFPDRFSGHQFPNYSSELNVNALLLGDSALYLCASSIPGVVETQYFGPGTRLLVL.

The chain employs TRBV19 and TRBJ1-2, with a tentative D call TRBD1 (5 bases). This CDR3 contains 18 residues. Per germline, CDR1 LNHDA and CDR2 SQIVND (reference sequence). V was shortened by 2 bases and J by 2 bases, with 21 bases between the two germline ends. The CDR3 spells CASSIFGVREWVNYGYTF. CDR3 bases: TGTGCCAGTAGTATATTCGGCGTCAGGGAATGGGTGAACTATGGCTACACCTTC.

CDR3 in amino acids: CASSPQTGTIETQYF. CDR3 DNA: TGTGCCAGCAGCCCACAGACAGGGACCATTGAGACCCAGTACTTC. This sequence joins TRBV7-2 and TRBJ2-5; 7 bases agree with TRBD1. CDR1 is SGHTA, CDR2 FQGNSA, per germline. J gave up 5 bases and V 5 bases, and 11 bases lay outside the gene matches. The CDR3 has 15 residues.

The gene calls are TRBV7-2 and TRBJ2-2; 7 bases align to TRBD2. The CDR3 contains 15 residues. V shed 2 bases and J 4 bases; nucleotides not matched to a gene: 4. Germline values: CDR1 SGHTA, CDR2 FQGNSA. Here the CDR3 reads CASSLTGGTTGELFF. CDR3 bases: TGTGCCAGCAGCTTAACGGGAGGTACCACCGGGGAGCTGTTTTTT.

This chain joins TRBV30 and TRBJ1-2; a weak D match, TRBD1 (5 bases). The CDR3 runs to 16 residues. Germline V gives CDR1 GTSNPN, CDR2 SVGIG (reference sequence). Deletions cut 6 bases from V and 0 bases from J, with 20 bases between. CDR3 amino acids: CACHTPGSATNYGYTF. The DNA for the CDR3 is TGTGCCTGCCACACTCCAGGGTCGGCCACTAACTATGGCTACACCTTC.

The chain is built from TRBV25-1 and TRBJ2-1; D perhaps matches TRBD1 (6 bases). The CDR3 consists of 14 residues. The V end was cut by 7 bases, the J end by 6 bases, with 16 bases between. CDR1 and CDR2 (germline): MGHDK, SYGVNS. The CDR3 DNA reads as TGTGCCAGCACCGAAATTGGGGGCCCCAATGAGCAGTTCTTC. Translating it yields CASTEIGGPNEQFF.

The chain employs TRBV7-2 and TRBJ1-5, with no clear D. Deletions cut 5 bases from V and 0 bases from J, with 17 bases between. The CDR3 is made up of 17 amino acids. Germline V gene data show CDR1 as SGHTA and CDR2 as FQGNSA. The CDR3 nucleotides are TGTGCCAGCAGCACAAGGGTCAGGCCTAATAGCAATCAGCCCCAGCATTTT. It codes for CASSTRVRPNSNQPQHF.

DNA for the CDR3: TGTGCCAGTAGTATTCTTCAGACTGGTTCGAACACCGGGGAGCTGTTTTTT. Translated, it gives CASSILQTGSNTGELFF. The chain employs TRBV19 and TRBJ2-2; unclear D gene. This CDR3 contains 17 residues. CDR1 is LNHDA, CDR2 SQIVND, per germline (reference sequence). The ends were cut back, 3 bases at V and 0 bases at J, with 14 bases in the middle.

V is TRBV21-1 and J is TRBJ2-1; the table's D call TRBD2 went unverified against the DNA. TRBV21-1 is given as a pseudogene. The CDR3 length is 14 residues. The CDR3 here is CASSPRDIHNEQFF. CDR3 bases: TGTGCCAGCAGCCCCCGGGATATCCACAATGAGCAGTTCTTC.

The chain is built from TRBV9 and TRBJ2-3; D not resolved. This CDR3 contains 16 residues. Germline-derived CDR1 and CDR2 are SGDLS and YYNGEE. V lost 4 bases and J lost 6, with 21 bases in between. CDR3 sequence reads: CASSPRPESSLDTQYF. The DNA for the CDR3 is TGTGCCAGCAGCCCCCGTCCGGAGAGCTCTCTGGATACGCAGTATTTT.

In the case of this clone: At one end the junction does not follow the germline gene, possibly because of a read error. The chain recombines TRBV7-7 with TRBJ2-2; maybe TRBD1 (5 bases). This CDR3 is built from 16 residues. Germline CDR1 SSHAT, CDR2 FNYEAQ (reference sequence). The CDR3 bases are TGTGCTAGCAGCTTAGCCAGGGTCGAATTGGGCGGGGAGCTGTTTTTT. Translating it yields CASSLARVELGGELFF.

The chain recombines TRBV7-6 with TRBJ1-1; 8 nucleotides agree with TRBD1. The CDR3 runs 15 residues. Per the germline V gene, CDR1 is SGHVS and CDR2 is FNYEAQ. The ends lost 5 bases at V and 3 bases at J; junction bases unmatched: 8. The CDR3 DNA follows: TGTGCCAGCAGCCTAGGACAGGGAGAGTACACTGAAGCTTTCTTT. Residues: CASSLGQGEYTEAFF.

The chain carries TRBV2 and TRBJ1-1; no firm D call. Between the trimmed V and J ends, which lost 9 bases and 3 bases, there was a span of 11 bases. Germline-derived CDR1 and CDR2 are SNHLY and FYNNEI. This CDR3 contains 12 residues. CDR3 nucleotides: TGTGCCAGTGAGGAAGTATACACTGAAGCTTTCTTT. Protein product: CASEEVYTEAFF.

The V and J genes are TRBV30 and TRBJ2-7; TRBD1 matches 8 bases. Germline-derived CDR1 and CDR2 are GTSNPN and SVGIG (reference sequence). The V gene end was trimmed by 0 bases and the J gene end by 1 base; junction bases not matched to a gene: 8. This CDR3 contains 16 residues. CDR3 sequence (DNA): TGTGCCTGGAGTGTAACCCCCAGACAGGGGTCCTACGAGCAGTACTTC. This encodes CAWSVTPRQGSYEQYF.

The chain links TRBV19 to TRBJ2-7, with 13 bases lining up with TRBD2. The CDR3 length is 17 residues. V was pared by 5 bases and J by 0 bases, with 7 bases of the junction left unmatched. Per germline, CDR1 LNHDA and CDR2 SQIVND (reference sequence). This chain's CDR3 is CASSSQGTSGDSYEQYF. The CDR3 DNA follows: TGTGCCAGTAGTTCCCAAGGGACTAGCGGGGACTCCTACGAGCAGTACTTC.

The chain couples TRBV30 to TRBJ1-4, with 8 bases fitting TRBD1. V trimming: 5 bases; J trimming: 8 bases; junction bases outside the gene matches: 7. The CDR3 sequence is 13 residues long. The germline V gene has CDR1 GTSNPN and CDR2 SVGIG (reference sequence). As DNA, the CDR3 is TGTGCCTGGGGTACAGGGGGAGTCGAAAAACTGTTTTTT. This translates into CAWGTGGVEKLFF. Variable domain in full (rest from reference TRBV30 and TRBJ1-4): SQTIHQWPATLVQPVGSPLSLECTVEGTSNPNLYWYRQAAGRGLQLLFYSVGIGQISSEVPQNLSASRPQDRQFILSSKKLLLSDSGFYLCAWGTGGVEKLFFGSGTQLSVL.

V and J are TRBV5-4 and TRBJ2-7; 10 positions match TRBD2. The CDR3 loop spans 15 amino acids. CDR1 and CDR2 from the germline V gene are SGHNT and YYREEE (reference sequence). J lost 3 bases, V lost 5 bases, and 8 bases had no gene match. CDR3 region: CASSSASGSGYEQYF. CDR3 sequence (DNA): TGTGCCAGCAGTTCTGCTAGCGGGAGTGGCTACGAGCAGTACTTC.

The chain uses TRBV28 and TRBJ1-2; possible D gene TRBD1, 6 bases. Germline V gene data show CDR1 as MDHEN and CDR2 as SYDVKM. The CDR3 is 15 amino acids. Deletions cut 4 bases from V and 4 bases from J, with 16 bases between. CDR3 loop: CASSSHRGGSYGYTF. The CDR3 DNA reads TGTGCCAGCAGTTCCCACCGGGGGGGCTCCTATGGCTACACCTTC.

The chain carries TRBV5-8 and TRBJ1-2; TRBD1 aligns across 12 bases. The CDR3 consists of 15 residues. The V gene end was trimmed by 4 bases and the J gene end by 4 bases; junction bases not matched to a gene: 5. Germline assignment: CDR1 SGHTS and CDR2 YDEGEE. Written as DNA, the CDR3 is TGTGCCAGCAGCGGCGGGACAGGGGGCGTCTATGGCTACACCTTC. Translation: CASSGGTGGVYGYTF.

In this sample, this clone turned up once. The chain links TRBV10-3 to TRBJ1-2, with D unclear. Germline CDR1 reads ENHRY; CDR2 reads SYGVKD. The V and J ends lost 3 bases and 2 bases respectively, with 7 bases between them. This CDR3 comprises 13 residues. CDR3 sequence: CAISESINYGYTF. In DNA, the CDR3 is TGTGCCATCAGTGAATCGATAAACTATGGCTACACCTTC.